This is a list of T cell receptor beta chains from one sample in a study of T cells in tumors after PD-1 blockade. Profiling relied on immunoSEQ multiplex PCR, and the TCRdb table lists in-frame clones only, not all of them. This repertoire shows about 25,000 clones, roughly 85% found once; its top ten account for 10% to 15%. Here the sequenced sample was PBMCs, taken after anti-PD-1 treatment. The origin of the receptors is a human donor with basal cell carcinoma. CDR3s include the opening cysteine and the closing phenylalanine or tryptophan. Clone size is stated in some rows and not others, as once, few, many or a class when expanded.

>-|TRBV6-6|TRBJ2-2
CASSSPLEGYTGELFF
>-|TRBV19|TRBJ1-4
CASMGLGVEHEKLFF
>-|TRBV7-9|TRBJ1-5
CASSLDGPQHF
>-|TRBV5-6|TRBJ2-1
CASSLAGGPNNEQFF
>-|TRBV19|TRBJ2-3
CAVAGDFDTDTQYF
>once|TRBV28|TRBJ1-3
CASSSNQGALGNTIYF
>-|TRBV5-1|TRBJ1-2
CASSLAGQGGVYGYTF
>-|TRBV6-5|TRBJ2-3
CASRRQGMTDTQYF
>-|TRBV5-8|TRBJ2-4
CASSLVQGSSIQYF
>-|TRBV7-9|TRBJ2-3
CASSLGTTTDTQYF
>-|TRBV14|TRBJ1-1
CASSYGQVRTEAFF
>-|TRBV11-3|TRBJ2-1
CASSLGNGQDPYNEQFF
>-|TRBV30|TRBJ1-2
CGTQGLTYGYTF
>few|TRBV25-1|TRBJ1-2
CASSGVYGYTF
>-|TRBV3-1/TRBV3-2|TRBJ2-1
CASRQYNEQFF
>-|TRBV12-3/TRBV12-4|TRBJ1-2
CASSQPPMGYTF
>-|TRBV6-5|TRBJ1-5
CASSLGQGNQPQHF
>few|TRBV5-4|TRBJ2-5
CASSLVVPLSPETQYF
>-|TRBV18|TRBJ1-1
CASSPTKGAEAFF
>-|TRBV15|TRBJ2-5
CATSRDPGETQYF
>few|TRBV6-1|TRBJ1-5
CASSEPGTGIPAQHF
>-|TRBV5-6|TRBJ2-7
CASSSGPIYEQYF
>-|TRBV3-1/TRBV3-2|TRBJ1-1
CASSQVFSYGGAEGAFF
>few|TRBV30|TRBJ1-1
CAWSGSFGWDTEAFF
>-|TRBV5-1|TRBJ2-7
CASSLGDIVYEQYF
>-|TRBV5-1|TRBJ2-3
CASSLEAASTDTQYF
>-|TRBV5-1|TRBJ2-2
CASSGETSAIPSYTGELFF
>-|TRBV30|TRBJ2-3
CAWSLSGGRGDTQYF
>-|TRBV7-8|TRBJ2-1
CASSLPLGVTYNEQFF
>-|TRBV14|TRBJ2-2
CASSQGLAGYLNTGELFF
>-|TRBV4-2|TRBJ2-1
CASSQEAGGPNEQFF
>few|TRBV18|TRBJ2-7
CASSAREGAPFEQYF
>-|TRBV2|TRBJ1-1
CASRASASLNTEAFF
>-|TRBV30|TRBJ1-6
CAWSDRGAYNSPLHF
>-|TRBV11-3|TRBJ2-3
CASSLDPEPGVGTDTQYF
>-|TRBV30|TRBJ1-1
CARALGAGREAFF
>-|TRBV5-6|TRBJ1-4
CASSLTGDPGTNEKLFF
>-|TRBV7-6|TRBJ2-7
CASSLWGIRGEQYF
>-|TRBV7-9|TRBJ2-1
CASSPTRGLTYNEQFF
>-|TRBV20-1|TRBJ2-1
CSGQGDGEQFF
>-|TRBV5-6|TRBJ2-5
CASSLYGTAEKAQYF
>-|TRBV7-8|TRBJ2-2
CASSLATQGIGELFF
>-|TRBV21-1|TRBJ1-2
CASSKVVRGKEGYTF